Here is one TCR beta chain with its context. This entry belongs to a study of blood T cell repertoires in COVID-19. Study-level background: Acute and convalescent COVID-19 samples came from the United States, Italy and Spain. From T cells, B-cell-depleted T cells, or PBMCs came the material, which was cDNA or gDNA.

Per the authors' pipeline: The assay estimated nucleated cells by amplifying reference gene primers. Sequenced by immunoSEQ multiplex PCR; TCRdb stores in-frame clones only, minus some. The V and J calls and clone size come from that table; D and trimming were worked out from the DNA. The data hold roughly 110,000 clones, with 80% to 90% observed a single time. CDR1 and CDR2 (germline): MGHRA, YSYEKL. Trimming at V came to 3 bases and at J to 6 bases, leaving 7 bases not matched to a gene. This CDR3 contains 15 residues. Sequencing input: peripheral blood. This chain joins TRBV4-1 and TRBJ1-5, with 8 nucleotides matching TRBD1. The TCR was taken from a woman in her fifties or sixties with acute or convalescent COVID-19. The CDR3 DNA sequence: TGCGCCAGCAGCCACAACAGGGGGGGCCGTCAGCCCCAGCATTTT. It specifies CASSHNRGGRQPQHF.